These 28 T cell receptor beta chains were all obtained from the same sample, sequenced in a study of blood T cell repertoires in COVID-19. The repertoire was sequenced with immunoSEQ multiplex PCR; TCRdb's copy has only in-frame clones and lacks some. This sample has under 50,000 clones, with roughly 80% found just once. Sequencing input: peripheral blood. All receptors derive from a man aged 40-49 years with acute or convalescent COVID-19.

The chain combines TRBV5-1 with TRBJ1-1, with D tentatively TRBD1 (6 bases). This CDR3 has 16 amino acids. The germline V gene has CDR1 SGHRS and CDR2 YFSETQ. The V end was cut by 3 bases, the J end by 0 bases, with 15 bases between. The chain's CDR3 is CASSSSLGTMNTEAFF. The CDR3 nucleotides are TGCGCCAGCAGCTCCTCGTTGGGGACAATGAACACTGAAGCTTTCTTT.

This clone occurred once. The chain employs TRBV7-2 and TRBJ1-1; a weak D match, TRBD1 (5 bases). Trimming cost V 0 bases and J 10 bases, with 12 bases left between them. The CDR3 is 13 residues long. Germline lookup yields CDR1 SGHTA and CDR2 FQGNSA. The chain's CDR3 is CASSLAGQGIAFF. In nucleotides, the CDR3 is TGTGCCAGCAGCTTAGCCGGGCAGGGAATAGCTTTCTTT.

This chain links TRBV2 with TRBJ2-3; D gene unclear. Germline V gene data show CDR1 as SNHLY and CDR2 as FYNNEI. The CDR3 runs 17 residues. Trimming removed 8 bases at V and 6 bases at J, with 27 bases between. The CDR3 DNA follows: TGTGCCAGCCGCGACCCCTATTGGCGGCAAGGTCGGGATACGCAGTATTTT. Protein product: CASRDPYWRQGRDTQYF.

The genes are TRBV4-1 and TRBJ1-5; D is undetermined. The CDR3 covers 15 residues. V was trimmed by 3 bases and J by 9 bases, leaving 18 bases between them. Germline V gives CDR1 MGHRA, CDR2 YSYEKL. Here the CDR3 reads CASSHSQTADRPQHF. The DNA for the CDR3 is TGCGCCAGCAGCCATAGCCAGACGGCTGATCGGCCCCAGCATTTT.

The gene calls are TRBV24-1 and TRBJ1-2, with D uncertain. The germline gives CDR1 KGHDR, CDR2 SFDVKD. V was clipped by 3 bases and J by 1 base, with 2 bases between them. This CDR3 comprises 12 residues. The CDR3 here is CATSDLNYGYTF. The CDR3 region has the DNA TGTGCCACCAGTGATCTTAACTATGGCTACACCTTC.

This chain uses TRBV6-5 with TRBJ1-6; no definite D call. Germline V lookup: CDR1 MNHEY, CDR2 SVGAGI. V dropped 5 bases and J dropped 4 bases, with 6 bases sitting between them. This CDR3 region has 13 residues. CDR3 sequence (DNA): TGTGCCAGCAGTCCCCGGTATAATTCACCCCTCCACTTT. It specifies CASSPRYNSPLHF.

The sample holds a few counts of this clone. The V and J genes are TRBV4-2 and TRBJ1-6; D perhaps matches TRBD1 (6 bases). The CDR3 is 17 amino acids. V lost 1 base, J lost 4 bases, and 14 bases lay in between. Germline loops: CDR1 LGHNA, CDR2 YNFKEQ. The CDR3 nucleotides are TGTGCCAGCAGCCAAGTTGAAGGGGGTGGTTATAATTCACCCCTCCACTTT. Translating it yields CASSQVEGGGYNSPLHF.

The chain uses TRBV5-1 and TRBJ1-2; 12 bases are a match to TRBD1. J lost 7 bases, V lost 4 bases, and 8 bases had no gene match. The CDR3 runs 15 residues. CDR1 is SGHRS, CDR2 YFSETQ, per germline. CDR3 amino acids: CASSSHGTGGSGYTF. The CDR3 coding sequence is TGCGCCAGCAGCAGCCACGGGACAGGGGGCTCTGGCTACACCTTC.

CDR3 region: CASRTGTAYNSPLHF. The CDR3 DNA reads TGTGCCAGCAGGACCGGGACAGCCTATAATTCACCCCTCCACTTT. The chain uses TRBV3-1 (or the pseudogene TRBV3-2) and TRBJ1-6, with 7 nucleotides matching TRBD1. Trimming took 6 bases from V and 2 from J; bases not matched to a gene: 4. This CDR3 has 15 amino acids. The V gene's germline CDR1 is LGHDT and CDR2 YNNKEL (reference sequence).

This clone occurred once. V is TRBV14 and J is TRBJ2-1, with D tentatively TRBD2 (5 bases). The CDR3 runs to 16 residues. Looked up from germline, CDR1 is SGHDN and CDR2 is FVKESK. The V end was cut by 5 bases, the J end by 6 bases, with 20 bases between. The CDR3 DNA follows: TGTGCCAGCAGCGCTTCCCGCCGAGGGCAGATCAATGAGCAGTTCTTC. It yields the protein CASSASRRGQINEQFF.

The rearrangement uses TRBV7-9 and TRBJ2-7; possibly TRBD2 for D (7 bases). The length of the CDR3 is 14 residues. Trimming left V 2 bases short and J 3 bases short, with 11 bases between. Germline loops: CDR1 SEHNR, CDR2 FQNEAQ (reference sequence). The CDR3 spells CASSLPGGIYEQYF. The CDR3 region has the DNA TGTGCCAGCAGCTTACCGGGGGGCATCTACGAGCAGTACTTC. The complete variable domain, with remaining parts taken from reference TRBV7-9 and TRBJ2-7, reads DTGVSQNPRHKITKRGQNVTFRCDPISEHNRLYWYRQTLGQGPEFLTYFQNEAQLEKSRLLSDRFSAERPKGSFSTLEIQRTEQGDSAMYLCASSLPGGIYEQYFGPGTRLTVT.

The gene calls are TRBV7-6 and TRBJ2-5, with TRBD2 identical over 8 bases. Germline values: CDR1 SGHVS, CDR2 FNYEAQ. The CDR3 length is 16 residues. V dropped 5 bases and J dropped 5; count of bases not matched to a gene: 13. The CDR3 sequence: CASSREGQGEVETQYF. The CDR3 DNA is TGTGCCAGCAGCCGGGAGGGACAAGGGGAAGTCGAGACCCAGTACTTC.

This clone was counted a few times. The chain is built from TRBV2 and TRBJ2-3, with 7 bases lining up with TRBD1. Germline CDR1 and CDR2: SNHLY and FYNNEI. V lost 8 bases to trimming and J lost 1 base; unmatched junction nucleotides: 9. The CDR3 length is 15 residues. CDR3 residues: CASRSGTVGTDTQYF. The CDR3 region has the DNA TGTGCCAGCCGGTCGGGGACAGTGGGCACAGATACGCAGTATTTT.

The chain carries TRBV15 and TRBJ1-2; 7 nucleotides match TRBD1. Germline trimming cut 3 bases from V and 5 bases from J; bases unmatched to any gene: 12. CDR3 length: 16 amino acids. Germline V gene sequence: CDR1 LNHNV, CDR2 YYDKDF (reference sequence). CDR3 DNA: TGTGCCACCAGCAGGGACCTTGGGACAGCTACTTATGGCTACACCTTC. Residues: CATSRDLGTATYGYTF.

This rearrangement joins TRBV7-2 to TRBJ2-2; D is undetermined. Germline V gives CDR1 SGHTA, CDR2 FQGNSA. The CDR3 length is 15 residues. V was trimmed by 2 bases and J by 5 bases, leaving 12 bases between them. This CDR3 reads CASSLNGWNTGELFF. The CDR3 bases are TGTGCCAGCAGCTTAAACGGGTGGAATACCGGGGAGCTGTTTTTT. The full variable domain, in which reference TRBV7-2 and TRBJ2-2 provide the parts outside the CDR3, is GAGVSQSPSNKVTEKGKDVELRCDPISGHTALYWYRQSLGQGLEFLIYFQGNSAPDKSGLPSDRFSAERTGGSVSTLTIQRTQQEDSAVYLCASSLNGWNTGELFFGEGSRLTVL.

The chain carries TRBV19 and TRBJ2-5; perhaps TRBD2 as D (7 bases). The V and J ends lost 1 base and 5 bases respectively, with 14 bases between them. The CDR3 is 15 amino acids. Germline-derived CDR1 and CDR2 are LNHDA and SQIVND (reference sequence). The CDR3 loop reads CASSIVRGAYETQYF. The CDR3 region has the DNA TGTGCCAGTAGTATAGTCCGGGGGGCATATGAGACCCAGTACTTC.

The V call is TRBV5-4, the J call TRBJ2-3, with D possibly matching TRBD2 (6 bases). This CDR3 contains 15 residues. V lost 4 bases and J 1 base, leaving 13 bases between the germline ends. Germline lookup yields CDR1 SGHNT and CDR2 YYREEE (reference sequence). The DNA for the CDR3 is TGTGCCAGCAGCGCTACCGGGACTGGCACAGATACGCAGTATTTT. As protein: CASSATGTGTDTQYF.

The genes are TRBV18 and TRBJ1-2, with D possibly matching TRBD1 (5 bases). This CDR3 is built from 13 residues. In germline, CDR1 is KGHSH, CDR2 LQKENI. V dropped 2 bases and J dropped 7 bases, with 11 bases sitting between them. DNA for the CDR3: TGTGCCAGCTCACCATCAGGGAAGGGTGGCTACACCTTC. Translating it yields CASSPSGKGGYTF.

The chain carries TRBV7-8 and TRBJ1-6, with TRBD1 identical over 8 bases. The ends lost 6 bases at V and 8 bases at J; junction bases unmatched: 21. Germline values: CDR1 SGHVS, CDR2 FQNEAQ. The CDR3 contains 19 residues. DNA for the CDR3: TGTGCCAGCAGTACCACCACCGGACAGGGAGTTAAAGGGGATTCACCCCTCCACTTT. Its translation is CASSTTTGQGVKGDSPLHF.

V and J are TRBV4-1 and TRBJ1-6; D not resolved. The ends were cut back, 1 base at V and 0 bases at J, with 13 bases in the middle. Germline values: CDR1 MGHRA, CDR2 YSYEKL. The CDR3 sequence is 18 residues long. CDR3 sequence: CASSQALPSISYNSPLHF. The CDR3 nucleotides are TGCGCCAGCAGCCAAGCTCTCCCTAGTATCTCCTATAATTCACCCCTCCACTTT.

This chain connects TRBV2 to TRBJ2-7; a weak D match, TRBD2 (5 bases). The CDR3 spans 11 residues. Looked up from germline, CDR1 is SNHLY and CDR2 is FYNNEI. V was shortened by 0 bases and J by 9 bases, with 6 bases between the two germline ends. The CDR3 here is CASSEAGGQYF. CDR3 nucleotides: TGTGCCAGCAGTGAAGCAGGAGGGCAGTACTTC. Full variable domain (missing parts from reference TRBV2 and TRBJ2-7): EPEVTQTPSHQVTQMGQEVILRCVPISNHLYFYWYRQILGQKVEFLVSFYNNEISEKSEIFDDQFSVERPDGSNFTLKIRSTKLEDSAMYFCASSEAGGQYFGPGTRLTVT.

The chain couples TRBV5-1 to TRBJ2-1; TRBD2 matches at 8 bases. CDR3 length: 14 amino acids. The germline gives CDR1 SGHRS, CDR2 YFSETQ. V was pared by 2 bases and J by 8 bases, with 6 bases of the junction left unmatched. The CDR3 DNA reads TGCGCCAGCAGCTTCAGCGGGGGTAACGATGAGCAGTTCTTC. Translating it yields CASSFSGGNDEQFF.

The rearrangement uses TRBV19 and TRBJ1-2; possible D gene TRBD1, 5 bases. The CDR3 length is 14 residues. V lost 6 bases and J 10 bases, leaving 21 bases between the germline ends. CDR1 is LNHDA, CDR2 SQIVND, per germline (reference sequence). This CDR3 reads CASSQSGGTSFYTF. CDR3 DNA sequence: TGTGCCAGTAGCCAGAGCGGCGGGACGTCGTTCTACACCTTC.

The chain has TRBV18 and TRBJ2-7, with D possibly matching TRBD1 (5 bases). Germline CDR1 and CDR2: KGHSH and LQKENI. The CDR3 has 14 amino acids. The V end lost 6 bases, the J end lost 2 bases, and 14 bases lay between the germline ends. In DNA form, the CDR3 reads TGTGCCAGCTCTAATACAGGTACCGCCTACGAGCAGTACTTC. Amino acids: CASSNTGTAYEQYF.

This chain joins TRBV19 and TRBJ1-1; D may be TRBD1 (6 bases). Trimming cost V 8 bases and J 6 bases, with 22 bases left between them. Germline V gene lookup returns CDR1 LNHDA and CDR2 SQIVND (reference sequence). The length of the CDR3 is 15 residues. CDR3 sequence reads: CASGSGGARDAEAFF. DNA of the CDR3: TGTGCCAGTGGGTCGGGGGGGGCCAGAGATGCTGAAGCTTTCTTT.

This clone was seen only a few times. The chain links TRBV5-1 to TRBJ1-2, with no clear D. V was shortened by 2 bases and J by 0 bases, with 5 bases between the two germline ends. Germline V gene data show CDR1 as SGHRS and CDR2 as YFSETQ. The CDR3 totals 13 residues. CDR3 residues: CASSFESNYGYTF. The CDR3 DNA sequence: TGCGCCAGCAGCTTCGAGTCTAACTATGGCTACACCTTC. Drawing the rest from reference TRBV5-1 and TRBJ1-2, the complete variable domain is KAGVTQTPRYLIKTRGQQVTLSCSPISGHRSVSWYQQTPGQGLQFLFEYFSETQRNKGNFPGRFSGRQFSNSRSEMNVSTLELGDSALYLCASSFESNYGYTFGSGTRLTVV.

The CDR3 DNA sequence: TGTGCCAGCAGCGTAGATGTAAGGGTAGCGAAGCAGTACTTC. This encodes CASSVDVRVAKQYF. This sequence joins TRBV9 and TRBJ2-7; TRBD2 might be the D (5 bases). V was cut by 0 bases and J by 8 bases, with 15 bases left in between. The CDR3 has 14 amino acids. The germline V gene encodes CDR1 SGDLS and CDR2 YYNGEE.

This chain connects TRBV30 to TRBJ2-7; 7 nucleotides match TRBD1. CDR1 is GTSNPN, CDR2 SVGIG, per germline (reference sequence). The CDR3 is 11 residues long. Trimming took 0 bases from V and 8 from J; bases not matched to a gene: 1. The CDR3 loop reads CAWSVGGQQYF. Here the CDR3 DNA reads TGTGCCTGGAGTGTAGGGGGCCAGCAGTACTTC.